This T cell receptor beta chain was profiled in a study of blood T cell repertoires in COVID-19. Study-level information: The origin of the acute and convalescent COVID-19 samples was the United States, Italy and Spain.

Assay: immunoSEQ multiplex PCR; the TCRdb copy retains only in-frame clones and omits some. The sample records around 83,000 clones, about 89% being singletons. Sequencing was carried out using peripheral blood. This receptor was obtained from an older man with active or convalescent COVID-19.

The CDR3 coding sequence is TGTGCCAGTAGTATATGGGCTAGCGGGAGAACCTACGAGCAGTACTTC. Translation gives CASSIWASGRTYEQYF. The chain couples TRBV19 to TRBJ2-7; 10 nucleotides line up with TRBD2. The ends lost 2 bases at V and 2 bases at J; junction bases unmatched: 6. Germline V gives CDR1 LNHDA, CDR2 SQIVND (reference sequence). The CDR3 is made up of 16 amino acids. The full variable domain, its missing parts supplied by reference TRBV19 and TRBJ2-7, is DGGITQSPKYLFRKEGQNVTLSCEQNLNHDAMYWYRQDPGQGLRLIYYSQIVNDFQKGDIAEGYSVSREKKESFPLTVTSAQKNPTAFYLCASSIWASGRTYEQYFGPGTRLTVT.